This entry lists 28 T cell receptor beta chains sequenced from one sample in a study of blood T cell dynamics during melanoma immunotherapy. Indicated time point: pre-treatment baseline. The assay was immunoSEQ multiplex PCR, and TCRdb's table has in-frame clones only and misses some. The sample shows about 15,000 clones, 86% of them seen only once. Sequencing was performed on blood, taken from a patient treated with checkpoint blockade. The source of these receptors is a human donor with melanoma.

The J gene is TRBJ1-2, the V gene TRBV5-5, with a tentative D call TRBD1 (6 bases). The CDR3 spans 16 residues. Germline loops: CDR1 SGHKS, CDR2 YYEKEE (reference sequence). V was pared by 0 bases and J by 5 bases, with 17 bases between. The CDR3 region has the DNA TGTGCCAGCAGCTTGGGGGGGCAGGGCCAGTCTTATGGCTACACCTTC. Protein sequence: CASSLGGQGQSYGYTF.

This chain connects TRBV5-8 to TRBJ1-5, with D perhaps TRBD1 (5 bases). Germline CDR1 and CDR2: SGHTS and YDEGEE. V shed 0 bases and J shed 2 bases, with 12 bases lying between them. The CDR3 runs 16 residues. As DNA, the CDR3 is TGTGCCAGCAGCTTGGAGGCCGTAGGGGGCAATCAGCCCCAGCATTTT. Protein sequence: CASSLEAVGGNQPQHF. The whole variable domain, filled in from reference TRBV5-8 and TRBJ1-5, reads EAGVTQSPTHLIKTRGQQATLRCSPISGHTSVYWYQQALGLGLQFLLWYDEGEERNRGNFPPRFSGRQFPNYSSELNVNALELEDSALYLCASSLEAVGGNQPQHFGDGTRLSIL.

V and J are TRBV2 and TRBJ2-2; D might be TRBD2 (5 bases). CDR1 and CDR2 from the germline V gene are SNHLY and FYNNEI. The CDR3 consists of 14 residues. V was clipped by 7 bases and J by 2 bases, with 11 bases between them. CDR3 residues: CASMVAPNTGELFF. In DNA, the CDR3 is TGTGCCAGCATGGTAGCGCCAAACACCGGGGAGCTGTTTTTT.

The genes are TRBV5-5 and TRBJ1-2, with 10 bases that match TRBD1. Per germline, CDR1 SGHKS and CDR2 YYEKEE (reference sequence). V lost 4 bases, J lost 8 bases, and 5 bases stayed unmatched. The CDR3 extends over 13 amino acids. As DNA, the CDR3 is TGTGCCAGCAGCCTTGGACAGGGGGAAGGCTACACCTTC. It codes for CASSLGQGEGYTF.

The table lists this clone with a few counts. The chain carries TRBV6-8 and TRBJ1-5; no clear D gene. There are 16 residues in the CDR3. The germline CDR1 and CDR2 sequences are MNHGY and SAAAGT. Trimming took 1 base from V and 0 from J, leaving 10 bases between them. Here the CDR3 reads CASSYYRGDSNQPQHF. For the CDR3, the DNA is TGTGCCAGCAGTTACTATCGGGGAGATAGCAATCAGCCCCAGCATTTT.

The gene calls are TRBV18 and TRBJ2-7; D might be TRBD1 or TRBD2, each matching 5 bases. V shed 2 bases and J shed 2 bases, with 16 bases lying between them. This CDR3 has 16 amino acids. Germline CDR1 reads KGHSH; CDR2 reads LQKENI. CDR3 loop: CASSPIPGTKTYEQYF. The CDR3 bases are TGTGCCAGCTCACCAATCCCCGGGACGAAGACCTACGAGCAGTACTTC.

This clone was picked up one time. The chain links TRBV4-1 to TRBJ2-1, with 15 bases lining up with TRBD2. In germline, CDR1 is MGHRA, CDR2 YSYEKL. V lost 0 bases and J lost 5; bases outside the gene matches: 11. The CDR3 spans 20 residues. The CDR3 is CASSQDRGTSGRSANNEQFF. The CDR3 DNA reads as TGCGCCAGCAGCCAAGATCGAGGGACTAGCGGGAGGTCGGCGAACAATGAGCAGTTCTTC.

The chain joins TRBV28 to TRBJ1-5; the D gene is possibly TRBD1 (6 bases). This CDR3 region has 15 residues. The V gene lost 3 bases and the J gene lost 4 bases, with 13 bases spanning the gap. CDR1 MDHEN and CDR2 SYDVKM come from the germline V gene. The DNA for the CDR3 is TGTGCCAGCAGTTTTTCACAGGGCTGGAATCAGCCCCAGCATTTT. Protein sequence: CASSFSQGWNQPQHF. The full variable domain, with the rest looked up from reference TRBV28 and TRBJ1-5, is DVKVTQSSRYLVKRTGEKVFLECVQDMDHENMFWYRQDPGLGLRLIYFSYDVKMKEKGDIPEGYSVSREKKERFSLILESASTNQTSMYLCASSFSQGWNQPQHFGDGTRLSIL.

Within the sample, this clone is medium-sized. The V and J genes are TRBV6-1 and TRBJ2-7; either TRBD1 or TRBD2 may supply D (5 bases each). The germline V gene encodes CDR1 MNHNS and CDR2 SASEGT. V shed 6 bases and J shed 3 bases, with 15 bases lying between them. This CDR3 is 14 amino acids long. DNA for the CDR3: TGTGCCAGCAGCGCCGGGACGGAGTTCTACGAGCAGTACTTC. Its protein product is CASSAGTEFYEQYF.

This rearrangement joins TRBV5-4 to TRBJ2-1; TRBD2 matches at 8 bases. The germline V gene has CDR1 SGHNT and CDR2 YYREEE (reference sequence). The CDR3 runs to 16 residues. The J segment lost 3 bases and the V segment lost 4 bases, leaving 9 bases of the junction unmatched. The CDR3, as DNA: TGTGCCAGCAGCCCCGTAGCGGGACCGGTCTACAATGAGCAGTTCTTC. Amino acids: CASSPVAGPVYNEQFF.

This chain connects TRBV29-1 to TRBJ2-6; D gene unclear. Trimming left V 5 bases short and J 0 bases short, with 11 bases between. CDR3 size: 15 residues. Germline loops: CDR1 SQVTM, CDR2 ANQGSEA. The CDR3 region is CSVPGLHSGANVLTF. CDR3 DNA sequence: TGCAGCGTTCCCGGGCTGCACTCTGGGGCCAACGTCCTGACTTTC.

V gene TRBV18 combines with J gene TRBJ1-1; D is unresolved. The CDR3 sequence is 14 residues long. CDR1 and CDR2 from the germline V gene are KGHSH and LQKENI. Trimming removed 6 bases from V and 4 bases from J, with 15 bases in between. The CDR3 protein is CASSRDGMGTEAFF. CDR3 nucleotides: TGTGCCAGCTCCCGCGACGGCATGGGCACTGAAGCTTTCTTT.

The chain employs TRBV6-1 and TRBJ1-1; weak D call: TRBD1 (5 bases). V lost 2 bases to trimming and J lost 8 bases, with 18 bases between them. This CDR3 contains 15 residues. The germline gives CDR1 MNHNS, CDR2 SASEGT. As DNA, the CDR3 is TGTGCCAGCAGTGAAACCCGAAAGGGGAACGGGGAAGCTTTCTTT. This sequence encodes CASSETRKGNGEAFF.

The V call is TRBV5-1, the J call TRBJ2-7, with D possibly being TRBD2 (6 bases). The V and J ends lost 2 bases and 2 bases respectively, with 17 bases between them. This CDR3 is built from 16 residues. Germline V gives CDR1 SGHRS, CDR2 YFSETQ. CDR3 in DNA: TGCGCCAGCAGCTTCGCCTCGGGGGTATATGCCTACGAGCAGTACTTC. Its protein product is CASSFASGVYAYEQYF.

This chain uses TRBV9 with TRBJ1-6, with unresolved D. The germline gives CDR1 SGDLS, CDR2 YYNGEE. With 4 bases removed from V and 5 bases from J, the gap between germline ends came to 16 bases. The CDR3 is 16 amino acids. As DNA, the CDR3 is TGTGCCAGCAGCCCTAGAAGGTCGCCGGATAATTCACCCCTCCACTTT. Translation: CASSPRRSPDNSPLHF.

This clone was counted a single time. The gene calls are TRBV19 and TRBJ2-1; the match to TRBD1 covers 7 bases. The CDR3 extends over 14 amino acids. The germline gives CDR1 LNHDA, CDR2 SQIVND (reference sequence). V trimming: 5 bases; J trimming: 3 bases; junction bases outside the gene matches: 4. CDR3 loop: CASSFGQVYNEQFF. The CDR3 bases are TGTGCCAGTAGTTTCGGACAGGTCTACAATGAGCAGTTCTTC.

The gene calls are TRBV5-1 and TRBJ2-1, with D perhaps being TRBD1 or TRBD2 (5 bases each). CDR3 size: 15 residues. Trimming cost V 2 bases and J 6 bases, with 15 bases left between them. The germline V gene has CDR1 SGHRS and CDR2 YFSETQ. The CDR3 DNA follows: TGCGCCAGCAGCTTCCGGGACCCTGAATCCAATGAGCAGTTCTTC. Translating it yields CASSFRDPESNEQFF.

This chain uses TRBV5-6 with TRBJ1-2; weak D call: TRBD1 (5 bases). Trimming removed 2 bases at V and 7 bases at J, with 6 bases between. Germline CDR1 is SGHDT and CDR2 is YYEEEE. This CDR3 contains 11 residues. The CDR3 reads CASSFGGGYTF. In nucleotides, the CDR3 is TGTGCCAGCAGCTTTGGGGGTGGCTACACCTTC.

The V call is TRBV18, the J call TRBJ1-2; tentatively, D is TRBD1 (6 bases). Germline loops: CDR1 KGHSH, CDR2 LQKENI. This CDR3 is 14 amino acids long. V dropped 3 bases and J dropped 7 bases, with 15 bases sitting between them. The CDR3 is CASSPSDSPGGYTF. The CDR3 nucleotides are TGTGCCAGCTCACCTTCGGACAGCCCCGGTGGCTACACCTTC.

The chain carries TRBV7-7 and TRBJ2-7, with 9 bases identical to TRBD1. V was clipped by 5 bases and J by 6 bases; unmatched bases: 5. Per the germline V gene, CDR1 is SSHAT and CDR2 is FNYEAQ (reference sequence). The CDR3 loop spans 13 amino acids. Here the CDR3 reads CASSPGTGIEQYF. The CDR3 coding sequence is TGTGCCAGCAGCCCTGGGACAGGGATCGAGCAGTACTTC.

The chain has TRBV6-1 and TRBJ1-1; D is undetermined. From germline, CDR1 is MNHNS and CDR2 SASEGT. This CDR3 region has 14 residues. Deletions cut 5 bases from V and 1 base from J, with 11 bases between. The CDR3 region has the DNA TGTGCCAGCAGTCTCCGGGGAGCGAACACTGAAGCTTTCTTT. Protein: CASSLRGANTEAFF.

This clone appeared a single time. The chain employs TRBV7-2 and TRBJ2-5, with D perhaps assigned TRBD1 or TRBD2 (5 bases each). Germline V CDR1 and CDR2: SGHTA, FQGNSA. Trimming pared 0 bases from V and 2 bases from J, leaving 13 bases between. CDR3 length: 16 amino acids. CDR3 amino acids: CASSLAGAGRQETQYF. The CDR3 DNA reads TGTGCCAGCAGCTTAGCCGGGGCAGGCAGGCAAGAGACCCAGTACTTC.

Relative to its sample, this clone is large. Additional DNA sequences in this sample encode the identical CDR3. The V gene is TRBV19, the J gene TRBJ2-5; 10 nucleotides match TRBD2. This CDR3 is 12 amino acids long. V gave up 9 bases and J gave up 4 bases; unmatched junction bases: 2. Germline V gives CDR1 LNHDA, CDR2 SQIVND (reference sequence). The CDR3 region is CASRLAGETQYF. Here the CDR3 DNA reads TGTGCCAGCCGACTAGCGGGAGAGACCCAGTACTTC.

The chain carries TRBV4-1 and TRBJ2-1; D call uncertain. The CDR3 runs to 16 residues. Germline V gene lookup returns CDR1 MGHRA and CDR2 YSYEKL. V was trimmed by 1 base and J by 7 bases, leaving 17 bases between them. The CDR3 loop reads CASSQGSRLHVNEQFF. CDR3 in DNA: TGCGCCAGCAGCCAAGGTAGCCGGCTGCACGTAAATGAGCAGTTCTTC.

This clone was recorded only once. The chain employs TRBV6-1 and TRBJ2-5; D assignment may be TRBD1 or TRBD2 (5 bases each). The J call may be in error: the DNA end matches TRBJ2-7 better. Germline assignment: CDR1 MNHNS and CDR2 SASEGT. There are 15 residues in the CDR3. CDR3 region: CASSEDPGPSYEQYF. For the CDR3, the DNA is TGTGCCAGCAGTGAAGACCCGGGACCCTCCTACGAGCAGTACTTC.

V gene TRBV4-2 combines with J gene TRBJ2-3, with D uncertain. CDR1 LGHNA and CDR2 YNFKEQ come from the germline V gene. The CDR3 runs 17 residues. Between the trimmed V and J ends, which lost 0 bases and 2 bases, there was a span of 15 bases. The CDR3 region is CASSQDPGIRITDTQYF. DNA of the CDR3: TGTGCCAGCAGCCAAGATCCTGGTATCCGAATCACAGATACGCAGTATTTT.

This rearrangement joins TRBV10-2 to TRBJ2-1; weak D call: TRBD2 (6 bases). CDR1 is WSHSY, CDR2 SAAADI, per germline. The CDR3 is 12 residues long. The V end was cut by 8 bases, the J end by 13 bases, with 18 bases between. The CDR3 protein is CASGFGGKDQFF. The CDR3 DNA reads TGCGCCAGCGGGTTTGGGGGGAAGGATCAGTTCTTC.

The V call is TRBV7-2, the J call TRBJ2-3; D possibly corresponds to TRBD1 (6 bases). This CDR3 comprises 14 residues. V was pared by 5 bases and J by 3 bases, with 12 bases between. CDR1 is SGHTA, CDR2 FQGNSA, per germline. The CDR3: CASSRRQGTDTQYF. The CDR3 DNA is TGTGCCAGCAGCCGACGGCAGGGGACAGATACGCAGTATTTT. The full variable domain, its missing parts supplied by reference TRBV7-2 and TRBJ2-3, is GAGVSQSPSNKVTEKGKDVELRCDPISGHTALYWYRQSLGQGLEFLIYFQGNSAPDKSGLPSDRFSAERTGGSVSTLTIQRTQQEDSAVYLCASSRRQGTDTQYFGPGTRLTVL.